This T cell receptor beta chain was observed in a study of T cell changes during pregnancy in multiple sclerosis. Germline lookup yields CDR1 MNHEY and CDR2 SMNVEV (reference sequence). V lost 2 bases to trimming and J lost 4 bases; unmatched junction nucleotides: 5. This CDR3 is built from 14 residues. Using immunoSEQ multiplex PCR, the repertoire was profiled, and TCRdb retains in-frame clones only, with some absent. The table shows more than 65,000 clones, with 75% to 95% occurring only once. This sequence originates from a female donor with multiple sclerosis, enrolled in a pregnancy study. V is TRBV27 and J is TRBJ2-7; the match to TRBD2 covers 7 bases. The starting material was peripheral blood, obtained in the first trimester of pregnancy. Here the CDR3 DNA reads TGTGCCAGCAGTTTACCGGGGGGAGGATACGAGCAGTACTTC. This translates into CASSLPGGGYEQYF.